This T cell receptor (beta chain) derives from a study of blood T cells in healthy people across ages. Germline CDR1 and CDR2: SQVTM and ANQGSEA. V lost 2 bases and J lost 5, with 10 bases in between. The CDR3 sequence is 12 residues long. This clonotype occurred a few times. Its target is unknown. Study-wide points: Lack of knowledge of donor CMV status possibly confounded expanded clonotype changes.

Primed by a sample-barcoded 5' primer and a J-beta primer mix, a second PCR proceeded for about 6 to 12 cycles. TCRdb recomputed calls from the 5' RACE reads with MiXCR, one row per CDR3 protein. The data show approximately 580,000 distinct CDR3 sequences, approximately 25% seen once. The same data also went into a second study, on T cells of mothers and their children.

The sample taken for sequencing was blood. The J gene is TRBJ2-7, the V gene TRBV29-1; D is unclear. The sequence came from a boy between 5 and 17 years old in good health. In DNA, the CDR3 is TGCAGCGTTGAAACCGATGAAAACGAGCAGTACTTC. Amino acids: CSVETDENEQYF.